This is a list of T cell receptor beta chains from one sample in a study of shared clonotypes between healthy human individuals. TCRdb's copy holds only in-frame clones and misses some; the assay was immunoSEQ multiplex PCR. The sample consists of about 2.1 million clones, around 95% of them appearing once. The sample was naive CD8+ T cells from PBMCs. The receptors come from a man younger than 30 in good health. Some clones in this sample may be carry-over from other donors' samples. CDR3s include the opening cysteine and the closing phenylalanine or tryptophan. A D gene is named only where the DNA matches it firmly. Not all rows give a size; the values are once, few, many and, for expanded clones, a class.

j_call clone_size v_call d_call cdr3_aa cdr3_nt
TRBJ2-3 once TRBV5-1 NA CASSLVQGNTDTQYF TGCGCCAGCAGCTTGGTCCAGGGGAACACAGATACGCAGTATTTT
TRBJ2-5 NA TRBV9 NA CASSPTQGRETQYF TGTGCCAGCAGCCCGACACAGGGACGGGAGACCCAGTACTTC
TRBJ1-1 NA TRBV9 NA CASSPAVVPGESTEAFF TGTGCCAGCAGCCCAGCCGTAGTACCAGGGGAGAGCACTGAAGCTTTCTTT
TRBJ1-2 NA TRBV4-3 NA CASSQDYHQEVIYGYTF TGCGCCAGCAGCCAAGACTACCATCAGGAGGTAATCTATGGCTACACCTTC
TRBJ1-1 NA TRBV15 TRBD1 CATSRDRDRGMNTEAFF TGTGCCACCAGCAGAGATAGGGACAGGGGCATGAACACTGAAGCTTTCTTT
TRBJ2-3 NA TRBV27 TRBD1 CASSLLWGQGSTDTQYF TGTGCCAGCAGTTTATTGTGGGGACAGGGGTCAACAGATACGCAGTATTTT
TRBJ2-6 NA TRBV6-6 NA CASRTEVPGANVLTF TGTGCCAGCAGAACCGAGGTACCCGGGGCCAACGTCCTGACTTTC
TRBJ2-7 NA TRBV19 TRBD2 CASSILAGTTNEQYF TGTGCCAGTAGTATCCTAGCGGGGACTACCAACGAGCAGTACTTC
TRBJ2-1 NA TRBV5-6 TRBD2 CASSLWTSGYYNEQFF TGTGCCAGCAGCTTGTGGACTAGCGGGTACTACAATGAGCAGTTCTTC
TRBJ2-7 NA TRBV7-9 TRBD2 CASSPGGTSTTSGSEQYF TGTGCCAGCAGCCCGGGTGGGACCTCAACTACTAGCGGGAGCGAGCAGTACTTC
TRBJ2-7 NA TRBV19 TRBD1 CASSIIRDRVHEQYF TGTGCCAGTAGTATTATTAGGGACAGGGTCCACGAGCAGTACTTC
TRBJ2-7 NA TRBV5-8 TRBD2 CASSDSGGTYEQYF TGTGCCAGCAGCGACAGCGGGGGGACCTACGAGCAGTACTTC
TRBJ1-4 NA TRBV19 NA CASRTRDGGNEKLFF TGTGCCAGTAGGACGCGGGACGGAGGAAATGAAAAACTGTTTTTT
TRBJ1-2 NA TRBV27 NA CASSDVGASGYGYTF TGTGCCAGCAGTGACGTCGGGGCCTCTGGCTATGGCTACACCTTC
TRBJ2-7 NA TRBV6-1 NA CASREKTGKEQYF TGTGCCAGCAGAGAAAAGACAGGAAAGGAGCAGTACTTC
TRBJ1-5 NA TRBV4-1 NA CASSQAVRDKYQPQHF TGCGCCAGCAGCCAAGCTGTCCGGGACAAATATCAGCCCCAGCATTTT
TRBJ2-7 once TRBV27 TRBD2 CASSSAPTSGSSYF TGTGCCAGCAGTTCAGCGCCCACTAGCGGGAGTTCCTACTTC
TRBJ2-1 NA TRBV9 NA CASSPSEVSSIEQFF TGTGCCAGCAGCCCGTCTGAGGTCTCATCCATTGAGCAGTTCTTC
TRBJ2-3 NA TRBV30 NA CAWSERTDTQYF TGTGCCTGGAGCGAGAGGACAGATACGCAGTATTTT
TRBJ2-5 NA TRBV7-9 NA CASSPRDSKETQYF TGTGCCAGCAGCCCCCGGGACTCGAAAGAGACCCAGTACTTC
TRBJ2-1 NA TRBV7-3 NA CASSLRDSGNEQFF TGTGCCAGCAGCTTAAGGGACTCGGGAAATGAGCAGTTCTTC
TRBJ1-2 NA TRBV19 NA CASTGIRGYTF TGTGCCAGTACCGGGATACGTGGCTACACCTTC
TRBJ1-1 NA TRBV11-2 TRBD1 CASRTGTGGANEAFF TGTGCCAGCAGGACCGGGACAGGGGGCGCAAATGAAGCTTTCTTT
TRBJ2-7 once TRBV6-5 NA CASSYSRGQTSYEQYF TGTGCCAGCAGTTATTCCCGAGGACAGACTTCCTACGAGCAGTACTTC
TRBJ2-7 NA TRBV5-4 TRBD2 CASSSGLNYEQYF TGTGCCAGCAGCTCGGGACTAAACTACGAGCAGTACTTC
TRBJ1-1 NA TRBV5-6 TRBD1 CASSLVSGTAMNTEAFF TGTGCCAGCAGCTTGGTGTCCGGGACAGCTATGAACACTGAAGCTTTCTTT
TRBJ2-7 NA TRBV7-6 NA CASSLVHSPLRSYEQYF TGTGCCAGCAGCTTAGTGCACAGCCCTCTGCGCTCCTACGAGCAGTACTTC
TRBJ2-2 once TRBV6-6 NA CASSHRDPYAGELFF TGTGCCAGCAGTCACCGGGACCCATACGCCGGGGAGCTGTTTTTT
TRBJ1-2 NA TRBV6-6 NA CASSYSEGWDGYTF TGTGCCAGCAGTTACTCAGAAGGGTGGGATGGCTACACCTTC
TRBJ2-7 NA TRBV28 TRBD1 CASSLENPGQGYEQYF TGTGCCAGCAGTTTGGAAAATCCGGGACAGGGTTACGAGCAGTACTTC
TRBJ2-7 NA TRBV6-1 NA CASSDLRDPKWEQYF TGTGCCAGCAGTGATCTTCGGGACCCTAAGTGGGAGCAGTACTTC
TRBJ2-1 NA TRBV10-3 TRBD2 CAISESETSGYNEQFF TGTGCCATCAGTGAGTCGGAGACTAGCGGTTACAATGAGCAGTTCTTC
TRBJ1-3 NA TRBV7-9 NA CASSPGGNTIYF TGTGCCAGCAGCCCGGGTGGAAACACCATATATTTT
TRBJ2-7 NA TRBV9 NA CASSASPGNSYEQYF TGTGCCAGCAGCGCCTCTCCGGGTAACTCCTACGAGCAGTACTTC
TRBJ2-3 many TRBV6-4 TRBD1 CASSDGTGTDTQYF TGTGCCAGCAGTGACGGGACAGGGACAGATACGCAGTATTTT
TRBJ2-7 NA TRBV7-2 NA CASSLPGLRAVREQYF TGTGCCAGCAGCTTACCGGGGCTTCGGGCGGTTCGTGAGCAGTACTTC
TRBJ1-5 NA TRBV28 NA CASSLRGGWGQPQHF TGTGCCAGCAGTTTACGGGGGGGCTGGGGTCAGCCCCAGCATTTT
TRBJ2-7 NA TRBV4-2 TRBD2 CASSQDYAGLAGGGLEQYF TGTGCCAGCAGCCAAGATTATGCGGGACTAGCGGGAGGAGGGCTCGAGCAGTACTTC
TRBJ2-7 once TRBV29-1 TRBD2 CSVVASGRFLSYEQYF TGCAGCGTTGTCGCTAGCGGGAGGTTCCTGTCGTACGAGCAGTACTTC
TRBJ2-5 NA TRBV28 TRBD1 CASRAGTGIGGETQYF TGTGCCAGCAGGGCCGGGACAGGAATAGGGGGAGAGACCCAGTACTTC
TRBJ2-5 NA TRBV27 TRBD1 CASWAGTGGQETQYF TGTGCCAGCTGGGCCGGGACAGGGGGCCAAGAGACCCAGTACTTC
TRBJ2-7 NA TRBV29-1 TRBD1 CSVHLRDRTYEQYF TGCAGCGTTCACCTCCGGGACAGAACCTACGAGCAGTACTTC
TRBJ2-2 NA TRBV29-1 TRBD1 CSSTGAGTGELFF TGCAGCTCGACAGGGGCGGGGACCGGGGAGCTGTTTTTT
TRBJ2-7 NA TRBV7-9 TRBD2 CASSFPTSGVYYEQYF TGTGCCAGCAGCTTCCCGACTAGCGGGGTCTACTACGAGCAGTACTTC
TRBJ2-1 NA TRBV11-2 NA CASSLGLQSSYNEQFF TGTGCCAGCAGCTTAGGTCTCCAGAGCTCCTACAATGAGCAGTTCTTC
TRBJ1-3 NA TRBV14 NA CASSQRTGSGNTIYF TGTGCCAGCAGCCAACGTACAGGTAGTGGAAACACCATATATTTT
TRBJ2-7 NA TRBV7-9 TRBD2 CASSRSGSPTYEQYF TGTGCCAGCAGCCGTAGCGGGTCCCCGACCTACGAGCAGTACTTC
TRBJ2-7 NA TRBV7-8 TRBD1 CASSLPGQIHEQYF TGTGCCAGCAGCTTGCCGGGACAGATCCACGAGCAGTACTTC
TRBJ1-1 few TRBV5-1 NA CASSGEGEAFF TGCGCCAGCAGCGGCGAGGGTGAAGCTTTCTTT
TRBJ1-5 NA TRBV6-5 TRBD1 CASSYPTGGEQPQHF TGTGCCAGCAGTTACCCGACAGGGGGAGAGCAGCCCCAGCATTTT
TRBJ1-2 NA TRBV30 NA CAWSVRGSFNYGYTF TGTGCCTGGAGTGTCCGGGGATCCTTTAACTATGGCTACACCTTC
TRBJ2-5 NA TRBV28 NA CASSLLEGQETQYF TGTGCCAGCAGTTTATTGGAGGGTCAAGAGACCCAGTACTTC
TRBJ2-7 NA TRBV5-1 TRBD2 CASSSGLAVTYEQYF TGCGCCAGCAGCTCGGGACTAGCGGTAACCTACGAGCAGTACTTC
TRBJ1-2 NA TRBV7-9 NA CASSPVIWTAPNYGYTF TGTGCCAGCAGCCCAGTCATCTGGACAGCTCCTAACTATGGCTACACCTTC
TRBJ2-7 NA TRBV30 NA CAWRDLYEQYF TGTGCCTGGAGGGACCTTTACGAGCAGTACTTC
TRBJ2-7 NA TRBV4-1 TRBD2 CASSQAPRTSGGVSYEQYF TGCGCCAGCAGCCAAGCTCCCCGGACTAGCGGGGGGGTTTCCTACGAGCAGTACTTC
TRBJ2-1 once TRBV11-1 NA CASSLDRAANEQFF TGTGCCAGCAGCTTAGATAGGGCCGCCAATGAGCAGTTCTTC
TRBJ1-1 NA TRBV7-2 NA CASSKTPPGQLNTEAFF TGTGCCAGCAGCAAAACTCCACCGGGCCAGTTGAACACTGAAGCTTTCTTT
TRBJ2-1 NA TRBV19 NA CASMKRQETYNEQFF TGTGCCAGTATGAAGAGACAGGAGACTTACAATGAGCAGTTCTTC